The 13 T cell receptor beta chains in this list originate from one sample, sequenced in a study of blood T cells in healthy people across ages. A sample-barcoded 5' primer and a J-beta primer mix were used in a second PCR of about 7 to 12 cycles. TCRdb re-called the 5' RACE reads with MiXCR, one entry per CDR3 protein. In the table there are fewer than 1,200,000 distinct CDR3 sequences, under 30% of which are singletons. This sample was also put to use in a study of T cells of mothers and their children.

The sample consisted of blood. These receptors came from a girl aged 2 to 10 in good health.

Comments on this clonotype: Mismatch with germline at one junction end may stem from a read error. The J gene is TRBJ1-4, the V gene TRBV4-1; a possible D gene is TRBD1 (5 bases). This CDR3 has 16 amino acids. Germline V lookup: CDR1 MGHRA, CDR2 YSYEKL. CDR3 sequence reads: CASSKDGGRANEKLFF. CDR3 DNA sequence: TGCGCCAGCAGCAAAGACGGGGGAAGGGCTAATGAAAAACTGTTTTTT.

The rearrangement links TRBV6-2 or TRBV6-3 to TRBJ2-5; D possibly corresponds to TRBD1 (5 bases). Germline V gene lookup returns CDR1 MNHEY and CDR2 SVGEGT. Trimming shortened V by 0 bases and J by 5 bases, and 22 bases separated the two germline ends. The CDR3 sequence is 18 residues long. The CDR3 DNA sequence: TGTGCCAGCAGTTACTCGAAACTCAGGGCGTATCTGAGTGAGACCCAGTACTTC. The encoded protein is CASSYSKLRAYLSETQYF.

A remark on this clonotype: The CDR3 does not end in the conserved phenylalanine or tryptophan, so this is likely a read error. The chain employs TRBV9 and TRBJ2-5; 11 nucleotides line up with TRBD2. TRBJ2-1 matches the DNA end more closely, so the J call is doubtful. CDR3 length equals 16 residues. CDR1 SGDLS and CDR2 YYNGEE come from the germline V gene. CDR3 bases: TGTGCCAGCAGCGATCATACTAGCGGGGGTCACAATGAGCAGTTCCTC. Translation gives CASSDHTSGGHNEQFL.

This rearrangement joins TRBV11-2 to TRBJ2-1; the D gene is possibly TRBD2 (5 bases). From germline, CDR1 is SGHAT and CDR2 FQNNGV. This CDR3 has 14 residues. V was pared by 5 bases and J by 6 bases, with 14 bases between. DNA of the CDR3: TGTGCCAGCAGCGTACGAGGGAACCCCAATGAGCAGTTCTTC. Its translation is CASSVRGNPNEQFF.

This clonotype showed up just a few times. Relative to the germline gene, one junction end is altered; a read error may explain this. The chain combines TRBV12-3 or TRBV12-4 with TRBJ1-2; D might be TRBD1 (5 bases). The CDR3 has 13 residues. The CDR3 region is CAGSFQGIGGYTF. DNA of the CDR3: TGTGCCGGCAGTTTTCAGGGCATTGGGGGCTACACCTTC.

The chain joins TRBV6-2 or TRBV6-3 to TRBJ1-5; D not certain. The CDR3 covers 15 residues. Trimming removed 6 bases at V and 9 bases at J, with 21 bases between. Germline V gene sequence: CDR1 MNHEY, CDR2 SVGEGT. The CDR3 DNA is TGTGCCAGCAGCCCCACCGATCGAAGATATGGGCCCCAGCATTTT. It encodes CASSPTDRRYGPQHF.

This clonotype was counted a few times. The chain couples TRBV9 to TRBJ1-1, with D unclear. V was clipped by 0 bases and J by 2 bases, with 8 bases between them. The CDR3 totals 14 residues. Germline CDR1 reads SGDLS; CDR2 reads YYNGEE. CDR3 nucleotides: TGTGCCAGCAGCGTAGGTAAAGTCAACACTGAAGCTTTCTTT. Amino acid sequence: CASSVGKVNTEAFF.

This chain connects TRBV29-1 to TRBJ2-7, with 9 bases identical to TRBD2. The CDR3 is 14 amino acids. Germline CDR1 reads SQVTM; CDR2 reads ANQGSEA. The J segment lost 7 bases and the V segment lost 5 bases, leaving 12 bases of the junction unmatched. The CDR3 DNA reads as TGCAGCGTTACGGGACAGAAGACTAGCGGAGAGCAGTACTTC. The encoded protein is CSVTGQKTSGEQYF.

The CDR3 loop reads CASSPFTVNTEAFF. The CDR3, as DNA: TGTGCCAGCAGCCCCTTTACAGTGAACACTGAAGCTTTCTTT. The genes are TRBV7-6 and TRBJ1-1; no clear D. Per the germline V gene, CDR1 is SGHVS and CDR2 is FNYEAQ. The CDR3 covers 14 residues. Trimming cost V 5 bases and J 0 bases, with 10 bases left between them.

This chain links TRBV7-9 with TRBJ2-6; D is uncertain. The CDR3 contains 14 residues. CDR1 is SEHNR, CDR2 FQNEAQ, per germline (reference sequence). V was shortened by 3 bases and J by 4 bases, with 7 bases between the two germline ends. In DNA form, the CDR3 reads TGTGCCAGCAGCTTCCGGTGGGGGGCCAACGTCCTGACTTTC. Its protein product is CASSFRWGANVLTF.

This clonotype has only a few counts. The chain is built from TRBV5-6 and TRBJ2-5; 10 nucleotides agree with TRBD1. With the DNA end fitting TRBJ2-7 better, the J assignment may be wrong. The CDR3 contains 15 residues. Per the germline V gene, CDR1 is SGHDT and CDR2 is YYEEEE. CDR3 nucleotide sequence: TGTGCCAGCAGCTACGGGACAGGGGTCCCCTACGAGCAGTACTTC. Translating it yields CASSYGTGVPYEQYF.

A word on this clonotype: A read error may produce the germline difference seen at one junction end. This rearrangement joins TRBV6-2 or TRBV6-3 to TRBJ1-5; possibly TRBD1 for D (6 bases). The CDR3 covers 17 residues. The V gene's germline CDR1 is MNHEY and CDR2 SVGEGT. CDR3 amino acids: CASSYGGQISSNHPQHF. For the CDR3, the DNA is TGTGCCAGCAGTTACGGGGGCCAAATTTCTAGCAATCACCCCCAGCATTTT.

In its sample, this clonotype was seen a few times. This chain joins TRBV7-3 and TRBJ2-4, with 10 bases identical to TRBD1. CDR1 SGHTA and CDR2 FQGTGA come from the germline V gene. The CDR3 totals 13 residues. V gave up 4 bases and J gave up 10 bases; unmatched junction bases: 4. CDR3 sequence (DNA): TGTGCCAGCAGCTCTGGACAGGGGGGAATTCAGTACTTC. It codes for CASSSGQGGIQYF. Variable domain in full (rest from reference TRBV7-3 and TRBJ2-4): GAGVSQTPSNKVTEKGKYVELRCDPISGHTALYWYRQSLGQGPEFLIYFQGTGAADDSGLPNDRFFAVRPEGSVSTLKIQRTERGDSAVYLCASSSGQGGIQYFGAGTRLSVL.